This TCR beta chain was documented in a study of beta chain features in type 1 diabetes. As every portion of the isolated RNA was reverse transcribed, the sequencing read expressed TCRB transcripts. Method: immunoSEQ multiplex PCR; TCRdb's copy keeps in-frame clones and lacks some. The sample gives around 40,000 clones, 65% to 80% of which show up once; around 1.8% is in the top ten. As concerns this clone: The antigen remains undetermined.

Study-wide points: Equally in patients and controls, shorter templates might have been favored by PCR. Moderate but significant shortening of TCRB CDR3s was recorded in all four CD4+ subsets from Type 1 diabetes patients. When VDJ junctions were examined, type 1 diabetes patients showed fewer insertions and more deletions. Researchers cautioned that cDNA sequencing could over-represent cells with high TCR expression. The analysis here could not establish whether HLA type shapes TCRB rearrangement.

This TCR came from a man aged 25-45 years with type 1 diabetes. Some clones in this sample may be carry-over from other donors' samples. The source material was Tregs from blood.

CDR3 coding DNA: TGTGCCAGCAGCTCCGAGGGGGCCAAGAAAGGAAATGAGCAGTTCTTC. It translates to CASSSEGAKKGNEQFF. J is TRBJ2-1 and V is TRBV5-6, with TRBD1 matching 7 bases. The CDR3 extends over 16 amino acids. Per the germline V gene, CDR1 is SGHDT and CDR2 is YYEEEE. J gave up 7 bases and V 3 bases, and 13 bases lay outside the gene matches.